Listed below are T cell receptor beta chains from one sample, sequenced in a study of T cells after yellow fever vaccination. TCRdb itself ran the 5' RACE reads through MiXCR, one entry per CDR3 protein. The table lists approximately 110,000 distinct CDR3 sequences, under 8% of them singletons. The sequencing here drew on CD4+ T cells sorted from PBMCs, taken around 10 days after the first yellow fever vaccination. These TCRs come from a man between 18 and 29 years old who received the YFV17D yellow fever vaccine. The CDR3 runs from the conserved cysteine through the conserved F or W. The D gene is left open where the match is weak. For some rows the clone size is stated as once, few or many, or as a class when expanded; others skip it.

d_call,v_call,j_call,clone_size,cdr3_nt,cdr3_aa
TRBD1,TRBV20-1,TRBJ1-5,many,TGCAGTGCTAACGACAGGGGAGGAGGCAATCAGCCCCAGCATTTT,CSANDRGGGNQPQHF
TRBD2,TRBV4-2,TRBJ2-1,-,TGTGCCAGCAGCCATGCGACTAGCGGGGCCAATGAGCAGTTCTTC,CASSHATSGANEQFF
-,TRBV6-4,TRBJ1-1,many,TGTGCCAGCAGTCGTACATGGTGGACTGAAGCTTTCTTT,CASSRTWWTEAFF
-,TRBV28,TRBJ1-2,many,TGTGCCAGCTGGAAAAAAATCTCCACCGGGGGCTACACCTTC,CASWKKISTGGYTF
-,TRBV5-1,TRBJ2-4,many,TGCGCCAGCAGCTTGGTCCCGGACAGACCGAAAAACATTCAGTACTTC,CASSLVPDRPKNIQYF
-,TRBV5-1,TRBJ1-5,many,TGCGCCAGCAGCTTAAATGGAAGGAGCAATCAGCCCCAGCATTTT,CASSLNGRSNQPQHF
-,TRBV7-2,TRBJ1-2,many,TGTGCCAGCAGCTTCTCCGACGGGGATGTATCGGGTTATGGCTACACCTTC,CASSFSDGDVSGYGYTF
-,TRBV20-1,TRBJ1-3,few,TGCAGTGCTGTGAGGATCTCTGGAAACACCATATATTTT,CSAVRISGNTIYF
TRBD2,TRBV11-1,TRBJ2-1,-,TGTGCCAGCAGCGTGCGAGAGCGGGGCCCGTCCTACCTTCGCTCCTACAATGAGCAGTTCTTC,CASSVRERGPSYLRSYNEQFF
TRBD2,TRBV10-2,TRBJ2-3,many,TGCGCCAGCAGGAAGACTAGCGGGGGGGGCACAGATACGCAGTATTTT,CASRKTSGGGTDTQYF
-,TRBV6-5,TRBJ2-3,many,TGTGCCAGCAGTTACCGCGGAGTCCTGGATACGCAGTATTTT,CASSYRGVLDTQYF
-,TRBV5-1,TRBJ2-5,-,TGCGCCAGCAGCTTGGGGGACGCTCAAGAGACCCAGTACTTC,CASSLGDAQETQYF
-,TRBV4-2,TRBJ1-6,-,TGTGCCAGCAGCCAGGGCCCGGGACAAGGAGATTCACCCCTCCACTTT,CASSQGPGQGDSPLHF
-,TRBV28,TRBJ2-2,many,TGTGCCAGCAGTTTCCCGAACACCGGGGAGCTGTTTTTT,CASSFPNTGELFF
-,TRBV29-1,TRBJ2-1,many,TGCAGCGTTGAGGTGGGGGGTCATGAGCAGTTCTTC,CSVEVGGHEQFF
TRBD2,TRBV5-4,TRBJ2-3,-,TGTGCCAGCAGCTTGGCCAAGCGGGGGGGCACAGATACGCAGTATTTT,CASSLAKRGGTDTQYF
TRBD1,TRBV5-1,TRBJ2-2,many,TGCGCCAGCAGCTTGGAGGGACAGGGAATCGGGGAGCTGTTTTTT,CASSLEGQGIGELFF
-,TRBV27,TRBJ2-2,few,TGTGCCAGCAGTTTCAGCAAGGCGGGGCGGAACACCGGGGAGCTGTTTTTT,CASSFSKAGRNTGELFF
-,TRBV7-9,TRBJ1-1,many,TGTGCCAGCAGCAGAGGGGCACCTGAAGCTTTCTTT,CASSRGAPEAFF
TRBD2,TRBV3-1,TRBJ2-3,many,TGTGCCAGCAGCCAAGCCGCCGGGACTAGCGGGCGCACAGATACGCAGTATTTT,CASSQAAGTSGRTDTQYF
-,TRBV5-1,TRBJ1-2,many,TGCGCCAGCAGTCTTGACAGATCATTTGGCTACACCTTC,CASSLDRSFGYTF
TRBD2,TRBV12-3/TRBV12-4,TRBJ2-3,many,TGTGCCAGCAGGGTACTAGCGGGGGGGCCGGTAGATACGCAGTATTTT,CASRVLAGGPVDTQYF
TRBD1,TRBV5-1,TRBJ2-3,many,TGCGCCAGCAGCCGGACAGGGATCGGCTCAGATACGCAGTATTTT,CASSRTGIGSDTQYF
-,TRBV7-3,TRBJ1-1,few,TGTGCCAGCAGCCCAGACGGGAAAGTGGGGAGGCGAGCTTTCTTT,CASSPDGKVGRRAFF
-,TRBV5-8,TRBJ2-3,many,TGTGCCAGCAGCTCCCACGAGGGGGGGGGCGCAGATACGCAGTATTTT,CASSSHEGGGADTQYF
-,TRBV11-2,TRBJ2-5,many,TGTGCCAGCAGCCTAGGTCGTGGGACATACATCGGGGGGACCCAGTACTTC,CASSLGRGTYIGGTQYF
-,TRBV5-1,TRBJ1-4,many,TGCGCCAGCAGCCCAGGGAGGGCTAATGAAAAACTGTTTTTT,CASSPGRANEKLFF
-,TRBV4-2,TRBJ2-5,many,TGTGCCAGCAGCCCAGGAGAGGCCCAAGAGACCCAGTACTTC,CASSPGEAQETQYF
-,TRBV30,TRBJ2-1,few,TGTGCCTGCCGACCCCTGAGCTCCTACAATGAGCAGTTCTTC,CACRPLSSYNEQFF
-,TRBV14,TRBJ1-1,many,TGTGCCAGCAGCCAAGTCGGGACGGCGAACACTGAAGCTTTCTTT,CASSQVGTANTEAFF
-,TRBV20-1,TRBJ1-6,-,TGCAGTGCCCTAGGCCAAGATTCACCCCTCCACTTT,CSALGQDSPLHF
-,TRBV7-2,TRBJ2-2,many,TGTGCCAGCAGCTTCGGAGGGTCGAACACCGGGGAGCTGTTTTTT,CASSFGGSNTGELFF
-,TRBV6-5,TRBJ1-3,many,TGTGCCAGCAGTCCCACATGGACGGGCTCTGGAAACACCATATATTTT,CASSPTWTGSGNTIYF
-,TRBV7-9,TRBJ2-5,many,TGTGCCAGCAGCTTATTGGTCCCTCAAGAGACCCAGTACTTC,CASSLLVPQETQYF
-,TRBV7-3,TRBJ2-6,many,TGTGCCAGCAGCTTAGTGGGGAGTAACACTGGGGCCAACGTCCTGACTTTC,CASSLVGSNTGANVLTF
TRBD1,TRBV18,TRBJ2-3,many,TGTGCCAGCTCACCATCGGGACAGGGTCTGACAGATACGCAGTATTTT,CASSPSGQGLTDTQYF
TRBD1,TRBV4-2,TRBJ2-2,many,TGTGCCAGCAGCCAAGGACAGGGATACCCAGAGGAGGAGCTGTTTTTT,CASSQGQGYPEEELFF
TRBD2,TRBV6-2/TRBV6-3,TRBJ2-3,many,TGTGCCAGCAGACGGGGGGGTAACACAGATACGCAGTATTTT,CASRRGGNTDTQYF
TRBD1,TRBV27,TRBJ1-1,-,TGTGCCCGCAGTTTATTAGGTGGAGGACAGGGGGCGATCACTGAAGCTTTCTTT,CARSLLGGGQGAITEAFF
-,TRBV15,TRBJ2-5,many,TGTGCCACCAGCACCCGGACCTCAGGGTCAGAGACCCAGTACTTC,CATSTRTSGSETQYF
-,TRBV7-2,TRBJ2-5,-,TGTGCCAGCAGTTCTCGGACACAAGAGACCCAGTACTTC,CASSSRTQETQYF
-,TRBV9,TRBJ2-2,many,TGTGCCAGCAGCCGACTTACCGGGGAGCTGTTTTTT,CASSRLTGELFF
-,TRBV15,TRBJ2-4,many,TGTGCCACCAGCAGAGAAGTGGGGGCTGGAGAAAACATTCAGTACTTC,CATSREVGAGENIQYF
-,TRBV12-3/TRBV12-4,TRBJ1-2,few,TGTGCCAGCAGTTATGACTATGGCTACACCTTC,CASSYDYGYTF
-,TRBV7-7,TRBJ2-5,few,TGTGCTAGCAGCTTAGGGGGGACCATCCAAGAGACCCAGTACTTC,CASSLGGTIQETQYF
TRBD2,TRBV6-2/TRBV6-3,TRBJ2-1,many,TGTGCCAGCAGACAGCGGGGGGTAGACAATGAGCAGTTCTTC,CASRQRGVDNEQFF
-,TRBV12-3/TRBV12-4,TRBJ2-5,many,TGTGCCAGCAGTTTCGCCCCCCAAGAGACCCAGTACTTC,CASSFAPQETQYF
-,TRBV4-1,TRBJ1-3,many,TGCGCCAGCAGCCAAAGTGTTGTGGCTGGCACCATATATTTT,CASSQSVVAGTIYF
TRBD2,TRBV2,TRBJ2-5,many,TGTGCCGGCAGACTAGCGGGAGAGACCCAGTACTTC,CAGRLAGETQYF
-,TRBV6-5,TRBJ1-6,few,TGTGCCAGCAGTTACCGGGGAGGCTATTCACCCCTCCACTTT,CASSYRGGYSPLHF
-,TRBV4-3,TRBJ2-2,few,TGCGCCAGCAGCCCTTCACTGGCGGGGGCTAACACCGGGGAGCTGTTTTTT,CASSPSLAGANTGELFF
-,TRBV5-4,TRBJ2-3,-,TGTGCCAGCAGCCCCGGGGGATCAACCACAGATACGCAGTATTTT,CASSPGGSTTDTQYF
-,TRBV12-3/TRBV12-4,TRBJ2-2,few,TGTGCCAGCAGTTTACTAGTAACCGGGGAGCTGTTTTTT,CASSLLVTGELFF